This entry is about one TCR beta chain. Measured with immunoSEQ multiplex PCR; TCRdb has only the in-frame clones, and not every one. The profile shows about 40,000 clones, 80% to 95% of them singletons. The data derive from a study of control samples from healthy donors and cancer patients. CDR1 and CDR2 from the germline V gene are MDHEN and SYDVKM. The ends were cut back, 7 bases at V and 4 bases at J, with 16 bases in the middle. This CDR3 has 14 residues. Sample: blood. This TCR came from a woman in her forties or fifties in good health. The V gene is TRBV28, the J gene TRBJ1-2, with D possibly matching TRBD1 (5 bases). CDR3 region: CASNRYVGPYGYTF. CDR3 nucleotide sequence: TGTGCCAGCAACCGCTATGTGGGGCCCTATGGCTACACCTTC.